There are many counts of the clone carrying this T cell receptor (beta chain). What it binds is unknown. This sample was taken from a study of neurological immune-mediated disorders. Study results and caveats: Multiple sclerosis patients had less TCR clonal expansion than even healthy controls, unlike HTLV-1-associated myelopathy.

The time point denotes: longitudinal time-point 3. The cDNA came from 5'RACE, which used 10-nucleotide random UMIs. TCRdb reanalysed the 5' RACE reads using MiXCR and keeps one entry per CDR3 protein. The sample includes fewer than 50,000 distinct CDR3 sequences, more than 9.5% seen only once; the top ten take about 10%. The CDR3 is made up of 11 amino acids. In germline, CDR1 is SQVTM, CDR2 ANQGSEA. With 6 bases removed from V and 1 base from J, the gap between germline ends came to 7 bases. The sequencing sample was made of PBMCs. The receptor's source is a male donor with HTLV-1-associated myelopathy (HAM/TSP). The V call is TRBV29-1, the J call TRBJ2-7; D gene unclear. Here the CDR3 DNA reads TGCAGCGTCTCGAAATCCTACGAGCAGTACTTC. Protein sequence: CSVSKSYEQYF.